This TCR beta chain was identified during a study of cytomegalovirus exposure and HLA in healthy donors. For the study at large: Roughly 80 million unique TCRs from HLA-typed donors were held in an early data release. Regarding the study as a whole: Most TCR sequences were rare, but some public TCRs occurred in many donors.

J gave up 4 bases and V 3 bases, and 13 bases lay outside the gene matches. This CDR3 is built from 18 residues. In germline, CDR1 is SGHRS, CDR2 YFSETQ. PCR primers comprised 60 Vbeta and 13 Jbeta primers. Assay: immunoSEQ multiplex PCR; the TCRdb copy retains only in-frame clones and omits some. The table has some 95,000 clones, around 80% seen once. As for this clone: Its antigen remains unknown.

Specimen: PBMCs. This TCR came from a man between 25 and 39 years old in good health and CMV-seronegative. V usage is TRBV5-1 and J usage is TRBJ2-3; 11 bases agree with TRBD2. Here the CDR3 reads CASSSLSGRVGEADTQYF. The CDR3 DNA reads as TGCGCCAGCAGCTCCCTTAGCGGGAGGGTCGGGGAGGCAGATACGCAGTATTTT. Filled out from reference TRBV5-1 and TRBJ2-3, the complete variable domain reads KAGVTQTPRYLIKTRGQQVTLSCSPISGHRSVSWYQQTPGQGLQFLFEYFSETQRNKGNFPGRFSGRQFSNSRSEMNVSTLELGDSALYLCASSSLSGRVGEADTQYFGPGTRLTVL.